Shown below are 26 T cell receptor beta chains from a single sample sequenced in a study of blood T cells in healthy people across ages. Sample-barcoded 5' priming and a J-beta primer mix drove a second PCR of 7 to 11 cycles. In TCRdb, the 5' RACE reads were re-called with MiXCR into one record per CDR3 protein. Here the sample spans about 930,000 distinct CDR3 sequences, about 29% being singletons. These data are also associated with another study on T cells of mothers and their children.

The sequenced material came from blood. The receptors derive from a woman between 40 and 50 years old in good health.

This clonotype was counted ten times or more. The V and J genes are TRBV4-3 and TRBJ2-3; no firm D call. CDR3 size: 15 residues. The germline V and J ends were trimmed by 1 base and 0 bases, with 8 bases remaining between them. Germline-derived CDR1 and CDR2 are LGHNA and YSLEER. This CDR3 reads CASSQGRGSTDTQYF. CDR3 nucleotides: TGCGCCAGCAGCCAAGGTCGTGGTAGCACAGATACGCAGTATTTT.

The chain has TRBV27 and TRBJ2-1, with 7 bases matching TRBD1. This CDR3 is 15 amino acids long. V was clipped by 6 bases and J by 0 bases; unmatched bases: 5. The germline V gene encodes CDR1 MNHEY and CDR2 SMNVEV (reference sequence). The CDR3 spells CASRPDRFSYNEQFF. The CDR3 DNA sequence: TGTGCCAGCAGACCGGACAGGTTCTCCTACAATGAGCAGTTCTTC.

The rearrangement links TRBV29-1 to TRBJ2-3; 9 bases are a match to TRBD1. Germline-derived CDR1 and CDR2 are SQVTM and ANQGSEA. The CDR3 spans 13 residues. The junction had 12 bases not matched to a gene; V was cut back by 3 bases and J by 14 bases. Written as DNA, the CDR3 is TGCAGCGTTGAGGCCCTGGGGGGACAGGGTGGGTATTTT. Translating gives CSVEALGGQGGYF.

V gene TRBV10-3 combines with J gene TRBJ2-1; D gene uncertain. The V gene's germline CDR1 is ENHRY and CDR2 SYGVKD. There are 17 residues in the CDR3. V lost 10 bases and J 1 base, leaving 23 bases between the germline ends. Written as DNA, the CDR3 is TGTGCCAGCAGCTCGGAGAGAGTAGGTTGGTCCTACAATGAGCAGTTCTTC. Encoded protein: CASSSERVGWSYNEQFF.

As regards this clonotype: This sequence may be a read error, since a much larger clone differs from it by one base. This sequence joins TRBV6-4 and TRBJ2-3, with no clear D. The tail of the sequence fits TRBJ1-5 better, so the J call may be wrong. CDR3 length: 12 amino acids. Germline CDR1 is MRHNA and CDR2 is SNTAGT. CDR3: CASSDERVTQHF. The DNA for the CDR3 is TGTGCCAGCAGTGACGAACGAGTTACGCAGCATTTT.

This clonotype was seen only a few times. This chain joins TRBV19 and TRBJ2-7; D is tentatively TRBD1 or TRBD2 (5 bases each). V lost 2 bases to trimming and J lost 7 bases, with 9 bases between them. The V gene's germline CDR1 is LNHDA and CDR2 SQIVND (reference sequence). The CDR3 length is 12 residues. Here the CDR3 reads CASSIPGAEQYF. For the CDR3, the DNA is TGTGCCAGTAGTATACCCGGGGCGGAGCAGTACTTC.

The CDR3 loop reads CASSNPGQGGSYEQYF. CDR3 nucleotide sequence: TGTGCCAGCAGTAATCCGGGACAGGGGGGTTCCTACGAGCAGTACTTC. The chain combines TRBV6-5 with TRBJ2-7, with 11 positions matching TRBD1. This CDR3 has 16 residues. The germline gives CDR1 MNHEY, CDR2 SVGAGI. Losses at the gene ends were 5 bases for V and 1 base for J; bases not matched to a gene: 7.

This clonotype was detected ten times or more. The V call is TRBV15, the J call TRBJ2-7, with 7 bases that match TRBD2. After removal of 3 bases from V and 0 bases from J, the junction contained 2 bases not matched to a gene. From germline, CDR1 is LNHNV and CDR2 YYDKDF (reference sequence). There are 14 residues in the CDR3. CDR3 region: CATSRSGASYEQYF. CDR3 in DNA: TGTGCCACCAGCAGGAGCGGGGCCTCCTACGAGCAGTACTTC.

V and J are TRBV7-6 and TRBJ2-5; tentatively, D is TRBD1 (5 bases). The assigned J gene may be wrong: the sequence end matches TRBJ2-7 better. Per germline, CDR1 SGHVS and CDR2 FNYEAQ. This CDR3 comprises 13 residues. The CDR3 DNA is TGTGCCAGCAGCCTTGGGTTCAGGGACGAGCAGTACTTC. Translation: CASSLGFRDEQYF.

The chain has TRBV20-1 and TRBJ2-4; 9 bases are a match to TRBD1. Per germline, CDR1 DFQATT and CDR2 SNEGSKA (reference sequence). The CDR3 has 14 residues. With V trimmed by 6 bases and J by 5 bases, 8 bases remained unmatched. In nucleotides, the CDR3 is TGCAGTGCGGTCCGGGACAGGGCCCAAAACATTCAGTACTTC. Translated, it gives CSAVRDRAQNIQYF.

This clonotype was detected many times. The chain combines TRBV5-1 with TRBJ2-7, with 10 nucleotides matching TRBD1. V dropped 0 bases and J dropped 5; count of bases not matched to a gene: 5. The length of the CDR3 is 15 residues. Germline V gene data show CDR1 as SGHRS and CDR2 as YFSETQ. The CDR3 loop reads CASSLGDRGLNEQYF. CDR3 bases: TGCGCCAGCAGCTTGGGAGACAGGGGGCTGAACGAGCAGTACTTC.

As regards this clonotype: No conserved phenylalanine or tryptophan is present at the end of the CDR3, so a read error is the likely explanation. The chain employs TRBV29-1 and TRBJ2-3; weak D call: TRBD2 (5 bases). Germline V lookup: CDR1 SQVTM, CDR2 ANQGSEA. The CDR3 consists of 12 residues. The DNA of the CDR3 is TGTAGCGTCGGCAGGAACACAGATACGCAGTATTGT. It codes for CSVGRNTDTQYC.

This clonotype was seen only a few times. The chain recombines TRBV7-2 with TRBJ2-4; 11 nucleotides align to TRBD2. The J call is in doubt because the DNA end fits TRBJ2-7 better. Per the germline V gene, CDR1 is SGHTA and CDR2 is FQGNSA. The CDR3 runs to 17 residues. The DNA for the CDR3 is TGTGCCAGCAGCTTACTAGCGGGGGGCGCCCCAGCCGGCGAGCAGTACTTC. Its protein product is CASSLLAGGAPAGEQYF.

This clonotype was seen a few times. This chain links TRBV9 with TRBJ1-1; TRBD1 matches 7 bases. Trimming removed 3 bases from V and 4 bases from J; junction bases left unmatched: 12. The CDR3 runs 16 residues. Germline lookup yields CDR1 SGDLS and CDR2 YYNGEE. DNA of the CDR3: TGTGCCAGCAGCGGACAGGGTTCTTGGGGGGGCACTGAAGCTTTCTTT. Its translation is CASSGQGSWGGTEAFF.

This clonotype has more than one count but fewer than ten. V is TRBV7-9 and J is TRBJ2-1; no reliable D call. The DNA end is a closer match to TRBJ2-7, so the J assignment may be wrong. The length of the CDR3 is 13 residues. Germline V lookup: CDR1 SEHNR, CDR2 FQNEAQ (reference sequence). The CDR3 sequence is CASIADPYNEQYF. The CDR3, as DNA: TGTGCCAGCATCGCTGACCCGTACAATGAGCAGTACTTC.

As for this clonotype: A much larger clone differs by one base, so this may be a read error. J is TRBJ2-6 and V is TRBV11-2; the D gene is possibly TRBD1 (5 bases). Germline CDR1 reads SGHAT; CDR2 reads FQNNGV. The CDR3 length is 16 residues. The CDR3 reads CASSLGRHSGANVRTF. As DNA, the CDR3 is TGTGCCAGCAGCTTAGGCCGACACTCTGGGGCCAACGTCCGGACTTTC.

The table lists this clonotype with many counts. The CDR3 loop is CASSPPLAGAGEQFF. The CDR3 DNA is TGTGCCAGCTCACCACCACTAGCGGGGGCAGGAGAGCAGTTCTTC. V usage is TRBV18 and J usage is TRBJ2-1, with 11 nucleotides matching TRBD2. Unmatched junction bases numbered 5, after V lost 0 bases and J lost 10 bases. CDR1 is KGHSH and CDR2 is LQKENI in the germline V gene. The CDR3 contains 15 residues. The entire variable domain, with the rest obtained from reference TRBV18 and TRBJ2-1, is as follows: NAGVMQNPRHLVRRRGQEARLRCSPMKGHSHVYWYRQLPEEGLKFMVYLQKENIIDESGMPKERFSAEFPKEGPSILRIQQVVRGDSAAYFCASSPPLAGAGEQFFGPGTRLTVL.

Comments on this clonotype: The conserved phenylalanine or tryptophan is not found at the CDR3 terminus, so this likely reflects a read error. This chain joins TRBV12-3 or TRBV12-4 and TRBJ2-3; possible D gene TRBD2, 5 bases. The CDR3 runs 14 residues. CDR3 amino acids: CANSLGERTDMQYS. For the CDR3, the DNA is TGTGCCAACAGCCTTGGGGAGCGCACAGATATGCAGTATTCT.

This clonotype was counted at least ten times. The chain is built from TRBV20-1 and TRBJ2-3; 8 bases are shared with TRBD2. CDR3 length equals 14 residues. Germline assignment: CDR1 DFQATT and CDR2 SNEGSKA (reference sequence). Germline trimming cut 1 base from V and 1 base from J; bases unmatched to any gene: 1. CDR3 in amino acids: CSARGGGRTDTQYF. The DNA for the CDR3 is TGCAGTGCTAGAGGCGGGGGGCGCACAGATACGCAGTATTTT.

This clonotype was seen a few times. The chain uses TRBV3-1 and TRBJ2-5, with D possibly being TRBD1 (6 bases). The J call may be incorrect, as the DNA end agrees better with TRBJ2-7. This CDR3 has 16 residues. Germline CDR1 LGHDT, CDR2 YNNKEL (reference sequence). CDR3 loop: CASSQDGDTNPYEQYF. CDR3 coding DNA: TGTGCCAGCAGCCAAGATGGGGACACTAACCCCTACGAGCAGTACTTC.

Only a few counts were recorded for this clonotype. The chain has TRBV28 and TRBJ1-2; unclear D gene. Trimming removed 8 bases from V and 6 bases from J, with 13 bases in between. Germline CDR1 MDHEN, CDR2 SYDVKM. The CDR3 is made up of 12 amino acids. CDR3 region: CASHYPRHGYTF. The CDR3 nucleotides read TGTGCCAGCCATTACCCCAGGCATGGCTACACCTTC.

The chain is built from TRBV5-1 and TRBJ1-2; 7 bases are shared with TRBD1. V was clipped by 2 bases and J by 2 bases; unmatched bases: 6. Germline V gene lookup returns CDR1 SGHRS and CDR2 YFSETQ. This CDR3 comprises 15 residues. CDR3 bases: TGCGCCAGCAGCTTCGGCGCAGGGGGAAACTATGGCTACACCTTC. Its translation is CASSFGAGGNYGYTF.

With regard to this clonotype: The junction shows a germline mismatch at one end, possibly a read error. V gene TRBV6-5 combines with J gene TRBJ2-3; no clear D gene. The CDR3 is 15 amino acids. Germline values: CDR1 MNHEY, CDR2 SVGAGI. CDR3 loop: CASSPQVYSTDTRYF. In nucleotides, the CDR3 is TGTGCCAGCAGCCCCCAGGTATATAGCACAGATACGCGGTATTTT.

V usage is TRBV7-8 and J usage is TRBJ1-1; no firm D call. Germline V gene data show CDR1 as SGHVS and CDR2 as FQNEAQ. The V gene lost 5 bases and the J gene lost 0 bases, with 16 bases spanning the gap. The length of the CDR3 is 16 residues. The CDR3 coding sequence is TGTGCCAGCAGCCTAAGCTCGGTCGGCGTGAACACTGAAGCTTTCTTT. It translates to CASSLSSVGVNTEAFF.

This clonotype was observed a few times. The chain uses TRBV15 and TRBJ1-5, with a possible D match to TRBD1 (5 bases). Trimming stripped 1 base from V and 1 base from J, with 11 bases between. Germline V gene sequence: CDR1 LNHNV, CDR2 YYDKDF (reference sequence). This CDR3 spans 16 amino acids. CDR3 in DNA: TGTGCCACCAGCAGAGGGGGGTTCCTCAGCAATCAGCCCCAGCATTTT. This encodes CATSRGGFLSNQPQHF. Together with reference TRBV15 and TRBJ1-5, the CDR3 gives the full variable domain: DAMVIQNPRYQVTQFGKPVTLSCSQTLNHNVMYWYQQKSSQAPKLLFHYYDKDFNNEADTPDNFQSRRPNTSFCFLDIRSPGLGDTAMYLCATSRGGFLSNQPQHFGDGTRLSIL.

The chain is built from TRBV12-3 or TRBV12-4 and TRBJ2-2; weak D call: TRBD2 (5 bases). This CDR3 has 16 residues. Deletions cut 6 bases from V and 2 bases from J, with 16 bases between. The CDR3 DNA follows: TGTGCCAGCAGACCCAATAGAGGGCCCAACACCGGGGAGCTGTTTTTT. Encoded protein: CASRPNRGPNTGELFF.